A single sample gave rise to the 25 T cell receptor beta chains below, sequenced in a study of T-cell reconstitution after alpha-beta-depleted transplantation in children (TCRdb year 2016). In the paper's terms, the treatment or condition label means: allogeneic hematopoietic cell transplantation with graft depleted of TCRalphabeta T cells and CD19 B cells. The receptor library was made with PCR. The listed sequencing device is Illumina HiSeq 2500. TCR library preparation used molecular barcoding, with unique molecular identifiers applied to normalize quantification of the TCRbeta repertoire. TCRdb handled the public reads itself, with Q25 trimming in fastp and clone calling in MiXCR, and kept productive beta chains. Records with the same CDR3 protein are collapsed into one entry carrying the most frequent genes and DNA. The sample table shows about 600,000 distinct CDR3 sequences, and 20% to 25% are seen once. Of the sample, 11% to 15% falls within the top ten clones.

Material: PBMCs, mostly from graft donor cells, obtained 360 days after TCRalphabeta/CD19-depleted stem cell transplant. The receptors were gathered from a boy in the first two years of life who had a stem cell transplant for acute myeloid leukemia, so the T cells may come from the graft donor.

V usage is TRBV28 and J usage is TRBJ2-7; D possibly corresponds to TRBD1 (6 bases). Germline lookup yields CDR1 MDHEN and CDR2 SYDVKM. The CDR3 sequence is 14 residues long. V shed 7 bases and J shed 0 bases, with 13 bases lying between them. CDR3 loop: CASTEGGTSYEQYV. DNA of the CDR3: TGTGCCAGCACCGAAGGGGGAACCTCCTACGAGCAGTACGTC.

This clonotype was recorded many times. The V and J genes are TRBV20-1 and TRBJ2-3; 7 bases align to TRBD2. From germline, CDR1 is DFQATT and CDR2 SNEGSKA (reference sequence). V shed 1 base, J shed 6 bases, and the junction held 7 bases outside the gene matches. The CDR3 extends over 14 amino acids. The CDR3 is CSARVLASLDTQYF. CDR3 bases: TGCAGTGCTAGAGTACTAGCGTCTTTGGATACGCAGTATTTT.

This clonotype was observed a handful of times. The rearrangement joins TRBV6-1 to TRBJ2-3; 9 bases agree with TRBD2. J gave up 2 bases and V 5 bases, and 14 bases lay outside the gene matches. CDR1 is MNHNS, CDR2 SASEGT, per germline. This CDR3 has 18 amino acids. The CDR3 DNA sequence: TGTGCCAGCAGTCTAAGCGGTAGGAGCGGGGGGTCCACAGATACGCAGTATTTT. Its translation is CASSLSGRSGGSTDTQYF.

The chain employs TRBV28 and TRBJ2-7; no firm D call. Germline loops: CDR1 MDHEN, CDR2 SYDVKM. V was pared by 5 bases and J by 1 base, with 15 bases between. The CDR3 totals 15 residues. This CDR3 is CASSPLSLASYEQYF. As DNA, the CDR3 is TGTGCCAGCAGTCCCCTGAGTCTCGCATCCTACGAGCAGTACTTC.

This clonotype appeared many times. The V gene is TRBV29-1, the J gene TRBJ2-3, with D possibly matching TRBD1 (5 bases). The CDR3 consists of 13 residues. Germline V gene lookup returns CDR1 SQVTM and CDR2 ANQGSEA. V was trimmed by 4 bases and J by 1 base, leaving 9 bases between them. CDR3 in amino acids: CSVGRAGTDTQYF. In nucleotides, the CDR3 is TGCAGCGTTGGCAGGGCCGGCACAGATACGCAGTATTTT.

This clonotype was seen more than once but under ten times. This chain uses TRBV12-3 or TRBV12-4 with TRBJ1-2; D is perhaps TRBD1 (6 bases). The CDR3 covers 12 residues. V lost 6 bases and J lost 13, with 18 bases in between. CDR3 region: CASSRTQGGGTF. CDR3 coding DNA: TGTGCCAGCAGCCGTACACAGGGTGGGGGCACCTTC.

The sample holds many counts of this clonotype. The chain has TRBV20-1 and TRBJ2-3; the D gene is possibly TRBD2 (6 bases). The CDR3 sequence is 13 residues long. Germline V CDR1 and CDR2: DFQATT, SNEGSKA (reference sequence). V was cut by 5 bases and J by 2 bases, with 11 bases left in between. The CDR3 region has the DNA TGCAGTGCTGCGGGGAGGCCCACAGATACGCAGTATTTT. Its protein product is CSAAGRPTDTQYF.

This clonotype was counted between two and nine times. V usage is TRBV10-3 and J usage is TRBJ1-1; D is uncertain. The germline gives CDR1 ENHRY, CDR2 SYGVKD. V gave up 10 bases and J gave up 3 bases, with 18 bases separating them. The CDR3 runs to 14 residues. For the CDR3, the DNA is TGTGCCACGTTGGCACGGGCTGCGGACACTGAAGCTTTCTTT. Protein sequence: CATLARAADTEAFF.

The table lists this clonotype with many counts. J is TRBJ2-1 and V is TRBV13; TRBD2 agrees at 9 bases. The germline V gene encodes CDR1 PRHDT and CDR2 FYEKMQ (reference sequence). The CDR3 is 14 amino acids. Trimming cost V 7 bases and J 7 bases; bases outside gene matches: 8. The CDR3 loop reads CASTSGTSMNEQFF. The CDR3 nucleotides are TGTGCCAGCACCTCCGGGACTAGCATGAATGAGCAGTTCTTC.

This clonotype has ten or more counts. The chain couples TRBV20-1 to TRBJ2-3; D is ambiguous. Germline V gene lookup returns CDR1 DFQATT and CDR2 SNEGSKA (reference sequence). The CDR3 is 12 amino acids. The germline V and J ends were trimmed by 8 bases and 6 bases, with 15 bases remaining between them. The CDR3 region is CSPKSALDTQYF. The CDR3 bases are TGCAGTCCGAAAAGTGCATTGGATACGCAGTATTTT.

V is TRBV25-1 and J is TRBJ1-1; D possibly corresponds to TRBD1 (6 bases). Per germline, CDR1 MGHDK and CDR2 SYGVNS. The germline V and J ends were trimmed by 6 bases and 5 bases, with 13 bases remaining between them. This CDR3 has 13 residues. CDR3 sequence: CASSAVTGTEAFF. The CDR3 DNA reads TGTGCCAGCAGCGCCGTCACAGGGACTGAAGCTTTCTTT.

This sequence joins TRBV11-2 and TRBJ2-1; D is unresolved. The length of the CDR3 is 15 residues. Germline CDR1 is SGHAT and CDR2 is FQNNGV. The V and J ends lost 3 bases and 4 bases respectively, with 13 bases between them. The CDR3 protein is CASSLGSRTYNEQFF. For the CDR3, the DNA is TGTGCCAGCAGCTTGGGGTCCCGAACTTACAATGAGCAGTTCTTC.

The chain joins TRBV20-1 to TRBJ2-7, with 10 bases identical to TRBD1. The CDR3 has 13 amino acids. Trimming at V came to 5 bases and at J to 4 bases, leaving 5 bases not matched to a gene. Germline V gene sequence: CDR1 DFQATT, CDR2 SNEGSKA (reference sequence). The CDR3 spells CSAPTGQGYEQYF. The DNA of the CDR3 is TGCAGTGCTCCTACGGGACAGGGGTACGAGCAGTACTTC.

The J gene is TRBJ2-7, the V gene TRBV7-2, with D uncertain. This CDR3 has 16 amino acids. CDR1 is SGHTA and CDR2 is FQGNSA in the germline V gene. The V end lost 0 bases, the J end lost 0 bases, and 12 bases lay between the germline ends. CDR3 nucleotide sequence: TGTGCCAGCAGCTTAGCCCCCGCGTCAAGCTCCTACGAGCAGTACTTC. Translating it yields CASSLAPASSSYEQYF. Looking up the rest from reference TRBV7-2 and TRBJ2-7 gives the full variable domain: GAGVSQSPSNKVTEKGKDVELRCDPISGHTALYWYRQSLGQGLEFLIYFQGNSAPDKSGLPSDRFSAERTGGSVSTLTIQRTQQEDSAVYLCASSLAPASSSYEQYFGPGTRLTVT.

The rearrangement links TRBV12-3 or TRBV12-4 to TRBJ2-4; no firm D call. V was clipped by 5 bases and J by 5 bases, with 10 bases between them. This CDR3 region has 13 residues. CDR3 sequence: CASSVASQNIQYF. CDR3 nucleotides: TGTGCCAGCAGTGTGGCCAGTCAAAACATTCAGTACTTC.

V is TRBV12-3 or TRBV12-4 and J is TRBJ1-3, with D possibly being TRBD1 (6 bases). V lost 5 bases, J lost 0 bases, and 17 bases lay in between. The CDR3 consists of 17 residues. The chain's CDR3 is CASSPYRAGNSGNTIYF. The CDR3 coding sequence is TGTGCCAGCAGTCCCTACAGGGCCGGCAACTCTGGAAACACCATATATTTT.

The V and J genes are TRBV2 and TRBJ1-1; unclear D gene. The germline V and J ends were trimmed by 6 bases and 1 base, with 15 bases remaining between them. Germline loops: CDR1 SNHLY, CDR2 FYNNEI. The CDR3 consists of 15 residues. CDR3 region: CASSGHLSGNTEAFF. The CDR3, as DNA: TGTGCCAGCAGCGGTCATTTGAGTGGGAACACTGAAGCTTTCTTT. Full variable domain (rest looked up from reference TRBV2 and TRBJ1-1): EPEVTQTPSHQVTQMGQEVILRCVPISNHLYFYWYRQILGQKVEFLVSFYNNEISEKSEIFDDQFSVERPDGSNFTLKIRSTKLEDSAMYFCASSGHLSGNTEAFFGQGTRLTVV.

This clonotype was seen repeatedly, ten times or more. In DNA, the CDR3 is TGTGCCAGCAGTGAACTATGGCAGCTCAATCAGCCCCAGCATTTT. It encodes CASSELWQLNQPQHF. This chain connects TRBV2 to TRBJ1-5, with D hard to call. The CDR3 has 15 residues. Germline CDR1 reads SNHLY; CDR2 reads FYNNEI. V was trimmed by 2 bases and J by 3 bases, leaving 11 bases between them.

This clonotype has just one count. This rearrangement joins TRBV25-1 to TRBJ2-1; D may be TRBD2 (5 bases). V lost 6 bases to trimming and J lost 5 bases, with 11 bases between them. CDR1 and CDR2 from the germline V gene are MGHDK and SYGVNS. The CDR3 is 13 residues long. The CDR3 loop is CASRPRGNNEQFF. Here the CDR3 DNA reads TGTGCCAGCAGACCCCGAGGGAACAATGAGCAGTTCTTC.

The rearrangement joins TRBV7-8 to TRBJ2-7; no reliable D call. The V gene lost 0 bases and the J gene lost 2 bases, with 5 bases spanning the gap. Looked up from germline, CDR1 is SGHVS and CDR2 is FQNEAQ. The CDR3 spans 13 residues. CDR3 region: CASSLAQPYEQYF. The CDR3 bases are TGTGCCAGCAGCTTAGCTCAGCCCTACGAGCAGTACTTC.

The chain employs TRBV2 and TRBJ2-2; D remains unclear. CDR1 SNHLY and CDR2 FYNNEI come from the germline V gene. V lost 1 base and J lost 4, with 7 bases in between. This CDR3 has 14 residues. The CDR3 sequence is CASSEEKGTGELFF. CDR3 DNA: TGTGCCAGCAGTGAAGAGAAGGGCACCGGGGAGCTGTTTTTT.

The chain couples TRBV12-3 or TRBV12-4 to TRBJ2-1, with D possibly matching TRBD1 (5 bases). The CDR3 totals 14 residues. Trimming took off 3 bases at V and 9 bases at J, with 15 bases between the two ends. The CDR3 loop reads CASSLTDAGGEQFF. CDR3 DNA sequence: TGTGCCAGCAGTTTGACAGACGCCGGCGGTGAGCAGTTCTTC.

The chain combines TRBV11-2 with TRBJ2-6; D is undetermined. V was shortened by 5 bases and J by 0 bases, with 11 bases between the two germline ends. Germline V gene lookup returns CDR1 SGHAT and CDR2 FQNNGV. CDR3 length: 16 residues. The CDR3 DNA sequence: TGTGCCAGCAGCCATCAGGCCAACTCTGGGGCCAACGTCCTGACTTTC. Amino acids: CASSHQANSGANVLTF.

This clonotype was counted ten times or more. This sequence joins TRBV18 and TRBJ1-1, with D perhaps matching TRBD1 (6 bases). The V gene lost 5 bases and the J gene lost 1 base, with 11 bases spanning the gap. Germline CDR1 and CDR2: KGHSH and LQKENI. This CDR3 has 14 amino acids. The CDR3 loop reads CASSWDITNTEAFF. The CDR3 region has the DNA TGTGCCAGCTCATGGGACATAACGAACACTGAAGCTTTCTTT.

V and J are TRBV7-2 and TRBJ2-5, with no clear D. In germline, CDR1 is SGHTA, CDR2 FQGNSA. This CDR3 is 15 amino acids long. The V end lost 3 bases, the J end lost 4 bases, and 15 bases lay between the germline ends. The CDR3 DNA reads as TGTGCCAGCAGCTTCGAATTCGTAATCGGAGAGACCCAGTACTTC. Protein sequence: CASSFEFVIGETQYF.